The present TCR beta chain was sequenced within a study of cytomegalovirus exposure and HLA in healthy donors. Healthy bone marrow donors made up the donor group. With 2 bases removed from V and 0 bases from J, the gap between germline ends came to 11 bases. Germline V gene sequence: CDR1 SGHTA, CDR2 FQGTGA. This CDR3 comprises 16 residues. In regard to this clone: The antigen is not known.

Primers: 60 Vbeta forward and 13 Jbeta reverse. TCRdb keeps only in-frame clones here, not all; method: immunoSEQ multiplex PCR. The data show roughly 130,000 clones, more than 60% seen once. Study-level findings and limits: CMV antigen specificity was confirmed in vitro for three CMV-associated chains.

The sequencing sample was made of PBMCs. V gene TRBV7-3 combines with J gene TRBJ2-1; D is possibly TRBD2 (7 bases). The TCR comes from a woman aged 50 to 65 in good health and CMV-seropositive. DNA for the CDR3: TGTGCCAGCAGCTTAGGGGGGGGCCACTCCTACAATGAGCAGTTCTTC. Translation: CASSLGGGHSYNEQFF.